The entry that follows covers one T cell receptor beta chain sequence. This sample is part of a study of long-term antiretroviral therapy in people with HIV. The immunoSEQ assay was v3.0, run at survey level. TCRdb's table, derived via immunoSEQ multiplex PCR, lists solely in-frame clones and lacks some. The sample has about 14,000 clones, 80% to 90% seen once. The sequence came from a man between 25 and 39 years old with HIV. The specimen comprised unsorted PBMCs, sampled 0.4 years after starting antiretroviral therapy.

The CDR3: CASSVGDSDSTDTQYF. The CDR3, as DNA: TGTGCCAGCAGCGTAGGGGACAGTGATAGCACAGATACGCAGTATTTT. The chain carries TRBV9 and TRBJ2-3; 7 bases line up with TRBD1. V shed 0 bases and J 0 bases; nucleotides not matched to a gene: 4. CDR3 length: 16 residues. Germline V lookup: CDR1 SGDLS, CDR2 YYNGEE.